The 6 T cell receptor beta chains below were found in one sample sequenced in a study of shared clonotypes between healthy human individuals (dated by TCRdb to between 2020 and 2021). CD8 naive samples were CD45RO-negative cells positively selected for CCR7, giving a CD45RA+CCR7+ population that excluded TemRA cells. Libraries were constructed by the immunoSEQ multiplex PCR assay. In its TCRdb copy, this immuneACCESS table keeps in-frame sequences only and misses some clones. Where compared with another copy, unresolved V genes explain less than half of these, and the others have no known cause. The sample table lists about 2.1 million clones, about 92% of them with a count of one. The ten largest clones represent 1.5% to 2% of the sample. The sequenced sample consisted of naive CD8+ T cells from PBMCs. The cell subset or site label corresponds to: CD45RA+CCR7+. These receptors all stem from a man between 18 and 35 years old in good health. Some clones in this sample may be carry-over from other donors' samples.

The chain links TRBV7-9 to TRBJ1-2; 8 positions agree with TRBD1. CDR1 SEHNR and CDR2 FQNEAQ come from the germline V gene (reference sequence). Germline trimming cut 5 bases from V and 5 bases from J; bases unmatched to any gene: 10. The CDR3 spans 15 residues. CDR3 nucleotide sequence: TGTGCCAGCAGCGCATTGGACAGGGACGGATATGGCTACACCTTC. Its translation: CASSALDRDGYGYTF.

Turning to this clone: A read error may account for a junction end that differs from germline. The chain joins TRBV19 to TRBJ2-2, with 7 bases lining up with TRBD1. From germline, CDR1 is LNHDA and CDR2 SQIVND (reference sequence). The CDR3 totals 14 residues. The CDR3 sequence: CASTIPRQGGELFF. For the CDR3, the DNA is TGTGCCAGTACTATACCCCGACAGGGAGGGGAGCTGTTTTTT. Full variable domain (outside the CDR3, taken from reference TRBV19 and TRBJ2-2): DGGITQSPKYLFRKEGQNVTLSCEQNLNHDAMYWYRQDPGQGLRLIYYSQIVNDFQKGDIAEGYSVSREKKESFPLTVTSAQKNPTAFYLCASTIPRQGGELFFGEGSRLTVL.

With respect to this clone: Other DNA variants within this sample encode the same CDR3. This sequence joins TRBV5-1 and TRBJ2-7, with 11 bases aligning to TRBD1. CDR3 size: 14 residues. Germline trimming cut 3 bases from V and 6 bases from J; bases unmatched to any gene: 5. CDR1 is SGHRS and CDR2 is YFSETQ in the germline V gene. The CDR3, as DNA: TGCGCCAGCAGCTCCGGACAGGGGGCAGGCGAGCAGTACTTC. Translated: CASSSGQGAGEQYF.

The rearrangement joins TRBV5-1 to TRBJ2-7; no definite D call. Per germline, CDR1 SGHRS and CDR2 YFSETQ. With 4 bases removed from V and 5 bases from J, the gap between germline ends came to 13 bases. This CDR3 comprises 13 residues. CDR3 protein: CASSPKENDEQYF. CDR3 coding DNA: TGCGCCAGCAGCCCGAAGGAAAACGACGAGCAGTACTTC.

This clone was observed a few times. The J gene is TRBJ1-1, the V gene TRBV5-1; possibly TRBD1 for D (6 bases). This CDR3 region has 15 residues. The V end lost 6 bases, the J end lost 3 bases, and 18 bases lay between the germline ends. Germline values: CDR1 SGHRS, CDR2 YFSETQ. The DNA of the CDR3 is TGCGCCAGCATGAAGAGAGGGGGAGTCGACACTGAAGCTTTCTTT. It is translated as CASMKRGGVDTEAFF.

Concerning this clone itself: Other DNA sequences in this specimen translate into the identical CDR3. This chain uses TRBV11-2 with TRBJ2-7, with a tentative D call TRBD1 (5 bases). V lost 3 bases and J 6 bases, leaving 6 bases between the germline ends. Germline V gives CDR1 SGHAT, CDR2 FQNNGV. The CDR3 length is 11 residues. In DNA, the CDR3 is TGTGCCAGCAGCTTGGGGCCCGAGCAGTACTTC. This gives the protein CASSLGPEQYF.